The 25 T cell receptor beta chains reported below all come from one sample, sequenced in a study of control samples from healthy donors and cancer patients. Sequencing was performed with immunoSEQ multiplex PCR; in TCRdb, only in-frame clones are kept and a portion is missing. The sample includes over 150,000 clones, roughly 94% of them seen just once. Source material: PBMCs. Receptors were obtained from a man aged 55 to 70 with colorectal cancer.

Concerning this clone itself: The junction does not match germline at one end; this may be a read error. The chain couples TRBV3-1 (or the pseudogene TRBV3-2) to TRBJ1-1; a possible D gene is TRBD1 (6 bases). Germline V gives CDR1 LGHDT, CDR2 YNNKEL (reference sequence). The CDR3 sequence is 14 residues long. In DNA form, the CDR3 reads TGTGCCAGCACCCAATTAGGACAGCACACTGAAGCTTTCTTT. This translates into CASTQLGQHTEAFF.

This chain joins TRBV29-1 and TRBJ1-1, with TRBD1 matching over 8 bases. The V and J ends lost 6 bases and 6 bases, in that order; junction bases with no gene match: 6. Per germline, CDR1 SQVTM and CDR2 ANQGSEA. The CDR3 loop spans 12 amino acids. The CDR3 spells CSVSTGQAEAFF. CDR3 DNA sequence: TGCAGCGTCTCGACGGGACAGGCTGAAGCTTTCTTT.

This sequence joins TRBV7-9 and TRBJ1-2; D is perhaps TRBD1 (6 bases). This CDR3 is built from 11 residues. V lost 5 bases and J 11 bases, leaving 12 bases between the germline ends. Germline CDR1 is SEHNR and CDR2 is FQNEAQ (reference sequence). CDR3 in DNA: TGTGCCAGCAGCCCCGACAGGTCTTACACCTTC. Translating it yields CASSPDRSYTF. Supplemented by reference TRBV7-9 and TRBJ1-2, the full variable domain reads DTGVSQNPRHKITKRGQNVTFRCDPISEHNRLYWYRQTLGQGPEFLTYFQNEAQLEKSRLLSDRFSAERPKGSFSTLEIQRTEQGDSAMYLCASSPDRSYTFGSGTRLTVV.

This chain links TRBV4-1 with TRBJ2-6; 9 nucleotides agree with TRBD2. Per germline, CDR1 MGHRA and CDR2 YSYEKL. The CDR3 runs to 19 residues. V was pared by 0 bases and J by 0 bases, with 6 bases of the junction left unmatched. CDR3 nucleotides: TGCGCCAGCAGCCAAGATGGTAGCGGGGGCCTCTCTGGGGCCAACGTCCTGACTTTC. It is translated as CASSQDGSGGLSGANVLTF.

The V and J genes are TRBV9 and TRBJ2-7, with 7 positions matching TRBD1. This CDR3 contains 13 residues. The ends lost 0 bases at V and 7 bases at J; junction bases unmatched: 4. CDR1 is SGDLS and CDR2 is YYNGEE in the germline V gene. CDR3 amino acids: CASSVGQGGEQYF. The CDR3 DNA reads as TGTGCCAGCAGCGTAGGACAGGGTGGGGAGCAGTACTTC.

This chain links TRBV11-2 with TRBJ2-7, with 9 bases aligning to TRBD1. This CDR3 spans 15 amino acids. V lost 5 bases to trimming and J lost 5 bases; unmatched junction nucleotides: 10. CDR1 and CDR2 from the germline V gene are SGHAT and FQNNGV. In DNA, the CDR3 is TGTGCCAGCAGCCACCCGGGACAGGGTACCGACGAGCAGTACTTC. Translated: CASSHPGQGTDEQYF.

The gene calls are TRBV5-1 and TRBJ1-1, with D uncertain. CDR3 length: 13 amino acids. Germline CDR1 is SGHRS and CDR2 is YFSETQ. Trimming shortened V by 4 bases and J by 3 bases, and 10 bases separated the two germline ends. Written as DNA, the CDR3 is TGCGCCAGCAGCATCGCAGGAGACACTGAAGCTTTCTTT. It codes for CASSIAGDTEAFF. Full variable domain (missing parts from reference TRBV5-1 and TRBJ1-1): KAGVTQTPRYLIKTRGQQVTLSCSPISGHRSVSWYQQTPGQGLQFLFEYFSETQRNKGNFPGRFSGRQFSNSRSEMNVSTLELGDSALYLCASSIAGDTEAFFGQGTRLTVV.

The CDR3 protein is CASSYSGVETQYF. Written as DNA, the CDR3 is TGTGCCAGCAGTTACTCGGGCGTGGAGACCCAGTACTTC. V gene TRBV6-2 or TRBV6-3 combines with J gene TRBJ2-5; no clear D gene. The CDR3 totals 13 residues. CDR1 MNHEY and CDR2 SVGEGT come from the germline V gene. The V end lost 0 bases, the J end lost 5 bases, and 7 bases lay between the germline ends.

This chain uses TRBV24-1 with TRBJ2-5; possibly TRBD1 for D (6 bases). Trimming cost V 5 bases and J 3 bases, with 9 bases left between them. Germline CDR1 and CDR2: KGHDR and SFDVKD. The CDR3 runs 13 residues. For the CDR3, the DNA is TGTGCCACCAGTGCCCCAGGGGAAGAGACCCAGTACTTC. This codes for CATSAPGEETQYF.

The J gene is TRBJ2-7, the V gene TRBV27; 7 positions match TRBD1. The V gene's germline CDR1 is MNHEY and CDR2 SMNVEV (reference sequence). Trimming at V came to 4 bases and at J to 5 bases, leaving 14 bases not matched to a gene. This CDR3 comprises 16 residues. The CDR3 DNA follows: TGTGCCAGCAGTTCACGGATAGACAGGGTAAGCGACGAGCAGTACTTC. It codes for CASSSRIDRVSDEQYF.

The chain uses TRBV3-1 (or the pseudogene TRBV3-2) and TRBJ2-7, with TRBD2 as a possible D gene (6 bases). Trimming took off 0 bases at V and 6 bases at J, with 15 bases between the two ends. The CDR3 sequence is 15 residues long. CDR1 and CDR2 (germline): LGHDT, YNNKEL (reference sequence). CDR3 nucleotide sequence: TGTGCCAGCAGCCAAGACTGCGGGGTTCCGCCCGAGCAGTACTTC. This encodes CASSQDCGVPPEQYF.

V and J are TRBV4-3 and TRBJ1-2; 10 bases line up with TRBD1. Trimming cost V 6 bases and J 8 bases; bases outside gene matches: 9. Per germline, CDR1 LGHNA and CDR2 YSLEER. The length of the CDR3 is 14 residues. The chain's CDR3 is CASSLDRGPAGYTF. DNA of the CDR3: TGCGCCAGCAGTCTTGACAGGGGGCCAGCGGGCTACACCTTC.

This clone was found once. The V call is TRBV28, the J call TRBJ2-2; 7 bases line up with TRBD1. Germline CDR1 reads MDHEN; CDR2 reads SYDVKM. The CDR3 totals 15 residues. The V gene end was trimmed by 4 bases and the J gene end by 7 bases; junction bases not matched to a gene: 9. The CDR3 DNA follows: TGTGCCAGCAGTTCCCTCCGGGACAGCTTCGGGGAGCTGTTTTTT. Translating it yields CASSSLRDSFGELFF.

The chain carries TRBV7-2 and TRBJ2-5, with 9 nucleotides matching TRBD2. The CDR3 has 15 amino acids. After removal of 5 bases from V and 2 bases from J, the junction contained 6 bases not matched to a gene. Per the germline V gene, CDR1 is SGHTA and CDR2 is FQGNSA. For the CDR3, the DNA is TGTGCCAGCAGCCAGAGCGGGGGGCAACAAGAGACCCAGTACTTC. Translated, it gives CASSQSGGQQETQYF.

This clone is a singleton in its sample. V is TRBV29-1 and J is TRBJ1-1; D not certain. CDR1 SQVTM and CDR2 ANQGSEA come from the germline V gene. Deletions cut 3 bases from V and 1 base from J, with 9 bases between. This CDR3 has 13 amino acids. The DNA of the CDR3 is TGCAGCGTTGAGGTAGGGCCGAACACTGAAGCTTTCTTT. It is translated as CSVEVGPNTEAFF.

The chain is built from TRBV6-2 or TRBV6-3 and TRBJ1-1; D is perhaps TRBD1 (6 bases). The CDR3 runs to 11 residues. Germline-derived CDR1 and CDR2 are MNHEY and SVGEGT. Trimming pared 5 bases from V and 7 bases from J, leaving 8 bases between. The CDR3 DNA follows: TGTGCCAGCAGTGACAGGTTTGAAGCTTTCTTT. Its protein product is CASSDRFEAFF.

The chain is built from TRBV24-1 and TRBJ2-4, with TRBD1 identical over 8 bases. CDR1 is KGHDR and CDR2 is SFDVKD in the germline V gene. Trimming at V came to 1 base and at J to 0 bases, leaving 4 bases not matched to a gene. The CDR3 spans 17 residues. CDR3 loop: CATSDFTTGVAKNIQYF. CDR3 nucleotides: TGTGCCACCAGTGATTTTACGACAGGGGTAGCCAAAAACATTCAGTACTTC.

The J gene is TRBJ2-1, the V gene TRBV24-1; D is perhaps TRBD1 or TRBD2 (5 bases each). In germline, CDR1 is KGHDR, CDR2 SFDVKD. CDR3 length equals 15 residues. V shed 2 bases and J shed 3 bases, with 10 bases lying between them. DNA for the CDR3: TGTGCCACCAGTGATTCGGGGCAGGTCTACAATGAGCAGTTCTTC. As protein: CATSDSGQVYNEQFF.

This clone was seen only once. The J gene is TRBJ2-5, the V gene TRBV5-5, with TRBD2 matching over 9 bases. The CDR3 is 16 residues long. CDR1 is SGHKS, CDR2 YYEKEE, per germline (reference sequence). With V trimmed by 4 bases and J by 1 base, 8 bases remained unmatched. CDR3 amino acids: CASSRSTSGTQETQYF. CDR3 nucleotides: TGTGCCAGCAGCAGATCGACTAGCGGTACCCAAGAGACCCAGTACTTC.

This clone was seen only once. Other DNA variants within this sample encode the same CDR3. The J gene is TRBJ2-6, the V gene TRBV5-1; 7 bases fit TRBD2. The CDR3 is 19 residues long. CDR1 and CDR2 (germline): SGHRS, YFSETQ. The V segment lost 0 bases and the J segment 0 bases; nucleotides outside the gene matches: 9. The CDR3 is CASSLESGGQSSGANVLTF. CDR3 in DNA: TGCGCCAGCAGCTTGGAGTCGGGGGGTCAGAGCTCTGGGGCCAACGTCCTGACTTTC.

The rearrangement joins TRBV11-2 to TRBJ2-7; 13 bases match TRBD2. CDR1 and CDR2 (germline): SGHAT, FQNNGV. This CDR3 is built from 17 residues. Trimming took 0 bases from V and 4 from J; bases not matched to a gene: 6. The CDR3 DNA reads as TGTGCCAGCAGCTTAGACGGGACTAGCGGGGCTTTATACGAGCAGTACTTC. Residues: CASSLDGTSGALYEQYF.

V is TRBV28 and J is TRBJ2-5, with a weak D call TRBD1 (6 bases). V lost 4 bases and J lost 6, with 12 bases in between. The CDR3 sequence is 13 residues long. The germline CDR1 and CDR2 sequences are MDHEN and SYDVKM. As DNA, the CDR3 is TGTGCCAGCAGTTCTCCGGACAGAAAGACCCAGTACTTC. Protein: CASSSPDRKTQYF.

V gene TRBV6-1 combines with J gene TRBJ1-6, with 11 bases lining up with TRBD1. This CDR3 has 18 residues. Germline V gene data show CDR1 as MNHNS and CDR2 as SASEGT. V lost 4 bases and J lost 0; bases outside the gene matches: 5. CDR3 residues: CASSGGQGGSSYNSPLHF. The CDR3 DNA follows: TGTGCCAGCAGTGGGGGACAGGGGGGGAGCTCCTATAATTCACCCCTCCACTTT.

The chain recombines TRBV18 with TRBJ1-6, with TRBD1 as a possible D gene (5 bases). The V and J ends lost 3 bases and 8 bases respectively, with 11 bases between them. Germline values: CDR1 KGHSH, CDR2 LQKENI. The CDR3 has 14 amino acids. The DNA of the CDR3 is TGTGCCAGCTCACCGGGGGGGGACCATTCACCCCTCCACTTT. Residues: CASSPGGDHSPLHF.

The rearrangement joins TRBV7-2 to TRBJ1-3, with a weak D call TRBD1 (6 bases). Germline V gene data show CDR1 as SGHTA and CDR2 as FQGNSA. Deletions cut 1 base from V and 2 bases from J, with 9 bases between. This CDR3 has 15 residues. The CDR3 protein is CASSLDDRTGNTIYF. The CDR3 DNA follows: TGTGCCAGCAGCTTAGACGACAGGACTGGAAACACCATATATTTT. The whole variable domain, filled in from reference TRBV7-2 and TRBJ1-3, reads GAGVSQSPSNKVTEKGKDVELRCDPISGHTALYWYRQSLGQGLEFLIYFQGNSAPDKSGLPSDRFSAERTGGSVSTLTIQRTQQEDSAVYLCASSLDDRTGNTIYFGEGSWLTVV.